A selection of T cell receptor beta chains follows, all from one sample in a study of cytomegalovirus exposure and HLA in healthy donors. Repertoires were generated with immunoSEQ multiplex PCR, while TCRdb's copy carries only in-frame clones and drops some. The sample carries 95,000 to 150,000 clones, around 77% recorded once. Sequencing input: PBMCs. These receptors were obtained from a human donor in good health. Each CDR3 is given with its conserved first and last residue. Fields, in order: J gene, clone size, D gene, V gene, CDR3 DNA, CDR3 protein. D genes are given only for firm matches. The size entry is marked missing in some rows and otherwise reads once, few, many or a size class.

>TRBJ1-2|few|NA|TRBV7-8
TGTGCCAGCAGCCCTCTACGGGGGGCGAGAGACTATGGCTACACCTTC
CASSPLRGARDYGYTF
>TRBJ2-7|NA|NA|TRBV20-1
TGCAGTGCTACACTCTACGAGCAGTACTTC
CSATLYEQYF
>TRBJ2-7|NA|NA|TRBV5-1
TGCGCCAGCAGCTCCGGAGGGACCGACGAGCAGTACTTC
CASSSGGTDEQYF
>TRBJ2-7|NA|NA|TRBV18
TGTGCCAGCTCACCTGAGAGGGCGGATGTGGAGCAGTACTTC
CASSPERADVEQYF
>TRBJ1-2|NA|NA|TRBV5-1
TGCGCCAGCAGCAACCCATCGACCAGGGATAACTATGGCTACACCTTC
CASSNPSTRDNYGYTF
>TRBJ1-3|NA|NA|TRBV10-3
TGTGCCATCACCATACTAAACACCATATATTTT
CAITILNTIYF
>TRBJ2-7|NA|NA|TRBV7-7
TGTGCTAGCAGCTTAGTCGGTTACGAGCAGTACTTC
CASSLVGYEQYF
>TRBJ1-1|NA|NA|TRBV10-2
TGCGCCAGCAGTGAATGGCTGAACACTGAAGCTTTCTTT
CASSEWLNTEAFF
>TRBJ1-2|NA|NA|TRBV28
TGTGCCAGCAGCCCAGGGTCCTATGGCTACACCTTC
CASSPGSYGYTF
>TRBJ2-1|NA|TRBD2|TRBV7-9
TGTGCCAGCAGCGTGGGACTAGCGAGTCAGAGTGAGCAGTTCTTC
CASSVGLASQSEQFF
>TRBJ1-1|NA|TRBD1|TRBV6-1
TGTGCCAGCAGTGGACAGGGGAACACTGAAGCTTTCTTT
CASSGQGNTEAFF
>TRBJ1-3|few|NA|TRBV28
TGTGCCAGCAGTTCCACAGGAGTAGGAAACACCATATATTTT
CASSSTGVGNTIYF
>TRBJ2-7|once|TRBD2|TRBV7-8
TGTGCCAGCAGCCTCGGGGGGATCTACGAGCAGTACTTC
CASSLGGIYEQYF
>TRBJ2-5|NA|NA|TRBV18
TGTGCCAGCGCGACCGACATCCAAGAGACCCAGTACTTC
CASATDIQETQYF
>TRBJ2-3|NA|TRBD2|TRBV5-6
TGTGCCAGCAGCTTGTTTTGGGAGCGGGACACAGATACGCAGTATTTT
CASSLFWERDTDTQYF
>TRBJ1-2|NA|NA|TRBV15
TGTGCCACCAGCAGAGGGATAGGGGTGTATGGCTACACCTTC
CATSRGIGVYGYTF
>TRBJ2-1|NA|TRBD2|TRBV6-1
TGTGCCAGCTCTCTAGCGGGAGTTGGGAATGAGCAGTTCTTC
CASSLAGVGNEQFF
>TRBJ2-3|NA|NA|TRBV2
TGTGCCAGCAGTGAAGGCGGCGGCACAGATACGCAGTATTTT
CASSEGGGTDTQYF
>TRBJ2-7|NA|NA|TRBV19
TGTGCCAGTAGTGTCAGGGGTCCGTACGAGCAGTACTTC
CASSVRGPYEQYF
>TRBJ2-7|NA|TRBD2|TRBV2
TGTGCCAGCAGTGATCGGCCGGGGGGCTACGAGCAGTACTTC
CASSDRPGGYEQYF
>TRBJ1-4|once|NA|TRBV14
TGTGCCAGCAGCTTGGACGAAGGAGGTATAAAACTGTTTTTT
CASSLDEGGIKLFF
>TRBJ2-7|NA|TRBD1|TRBV6-5
TGTGCCAGCAGTCGGACAGGATCCCACGAGCAGTACTTC
CASSRTGSHEQYF
>TRBJ2-1|few|NA|TRBV10-2
TGCGCCCAAGCAAGGGGGCGGGACGCACCCAATGAGCAGTTCTTC
CAQARGRDAPNEQFF
>TRBJ2-3|few|TRBD2|TRBV6-4
TGTGCCAGCAGTGAGCGGGAGACAGATACGCAGTATTTT
CASSERETDTQYF
>TRBJ2-1|few|TRBD1|TRBV28
TGTGCCAGCAGTCGCGGACAGGACCCCTACAATGAGCAGTTCTTC
CASSRGQDPYNEQFF
>TRBJ2-3|NA|TRBD2|TRBV5-1
TGCGCCAGCAGCCTGTCCGCGGGAGCCGGTCCACAGGATACGCAGTATTTT
CASSLSAGAGPQDTQYF
>TRBJ1-3|NA|TRBD1|TRBV28
TGTGCCAGCAGTTTAGGGGGACAGGGAAACACCATATATTTT
CASSLGGQGNTIYF
>TRBJ2-3|NA|NA|TRBV2
TGTGCCAGCATCGCGGAGTCCTCGGGTGATACGCAGTATTTT
CASIAESSGDTQYF
>TRBJ2-1|once|TRBD2|TRBV6-5
TGTGCCAGCACCAAGGGGACTAGCGGTTACAATGAGCAGTTCTTC
CASTKGTSGYNEQFF
>TRBJ2-5|NA|TRBD2|TRBV29-1
TGCAGCACTGGGACTAGCGGGGCAAGGGAGACCCAGTACTTC
CSTGTSGARETQYF
>TRBJ1-2|NA|NA|TRBV10-3
TGTGCCATCAGTTATCGGGACACCCAGGAGAACTATGGCTACACCTTC
CAISYRDTQENYGYTF
>TRBJ2-7|NA|TRBD2|TRBV9
TGTGCCAGCAGCGCCAGGGGACTAGAATCAAGTGACGAGCAGTACTTC
CASSARGLESSDEQYF
>TRBJ1-6|once|NA|TRBV5-6
TGTGCCAGCAGCTTGCTTGGGAGTACTGGCTCCTATAATTCACCCCTCCACTTT
CASSLLGSTGSYNSPLHF
>TRBJ2-7|NA|NA|TRBV2
TGTGCCAGCAGTGAGTCGGCAGGCGTACCCTACGAGCAGTACTTC
CASSESAGVPYEQYF
>TRBJ2-6|NA|NA|TRBV4-1
TGCGCCAGCAGCCTCCTTCCGGGTTCAAACTCTGGGGCCAACGGCCTGACTTTC
CASSLLPGSNSGANGLTF
>TRBJ1-2|NA|NA|TRBV5-1
TGCGCCAGCAGCCCCCTTTCCGGGGATGGCTACACCTTC
CASSPLSGDGYTF
>TRBJ2-7|NA|TRBD2|TRBV6-5
TGTGCCAGCAGTACTTCCCGGGACTACTCCTACGAGCAGTACTTC
CASSTSRDYSYEQYF
>TRBJ1-4|NA|NA|TRBV29-1
TGCAGCGTTGCCCAGAATGAAAAACTGTTTTTT
CSVAQNEKLFF
>TRBJ1-5|NA|NA|TRBV7-9
TGTGCCAGCAGCCCCAACAGCCCTCAGCCCCAGCATTTT
CASSPNSPQPQHF
>TRBJ2-1|NA|TRBD2|TRBV5-1
TGCGCCAGCAGCTTGACCCCCTCAGCGGGAGTCCTCTACAATGAGCAGTTCTTC
CASSLTPSAGVLYNEQFF
>TRBJ2-5|NA|TRBD1|TRBV11-2
TGTGCCAGCAGCCGACTCGGGACAGGGGGGGAGACCCAGTACTTC
CASSRLGTGGETQYF
>TRBJ1-1|NA|TRBD1|TRBV7-2
TGTGCCAGCAGCTTATGGACAGGGGCCGCTCGGAACACTGAAGCTTTCTTT
CASSLWTGAARNTEAFF
>TRBJ1-1|NA|NA|TRBV29-1
TGCAGCCGGGAGAATCGAGGTACTGAAGCTTTCTTT
CSRENRGTEAFF
>TRBJ2-3|NA|NA|TRBV5-8
TGTGCCAGCGGTAGGGGGAGAAGCACAGATACGCAGTATTTT
CASGRGRSTDTQYF
>TRBJ2-1|few|NA|TRBV6-4
TGTGCCAGCAGTGCTAGGACAAGGGTACCTGATGAGCAGTTCTTC
CASSARTRVPDEQFF
>TRBJ1-2|NA|NA|TRBV29-1
TGCAGCGTTGAAAAGTCTATTAACTATGGCTACACCTTC
CSVEKSINYGYTF
>TRBJ1-4|NA|NA|TRBV7-2
TGTGCCAGCAGCTTAGTTGTCGGAGGTCCTAATGAAAAACTGTTTTTT
CASSLVVGGPNEKLFF
>TRBJ2-7|NA|NA|TRBV14
TGTGCCAGCAGCCAAGACAGGGGCGGCTACGAGCAGTACTTC
CASSQDRGGYEQYF
>TRBJ1-1|NA|NA|TRBV6-5
TGTGCCAGCAGTTACCTCGGCTCAGGGCGAAACACTGAAGCTTTCTTT
CASSYLGSGRNTEAFF
>TRBJ2-1|NA|TRBD2|TRBV28
TGTGCCAGCAGTTTATTACCGGGGACGGGAGGGAATGAGCAGTTCTTC
CASSLLPGTGGNEQFF
>TRBJ2-3|few|TRBD1|TRBV9
TGTGCCAGCAGCGGAGAGGGGGCCCCTAGCACAGATACGCAGTATTTT
CASSGEGAPSTDTQYF
>TRBJ2-7|NA|TRBD1|TRBV6-5
TGTGCCAGCAGTTTACAGGGGGCGAACGAGCAGTACTTC
CASSLQGANEQYF